The text below deals with one T cell receptor (beta chain). What it recognizes is unknown. This sample was taken from a study of OX40 agonist ivuxolimab in advanced cancers. Across the study: A mean age of about 56 years, range roughly 23 to 85, was recorded, and approximately 85% were male. Study-wide results and limits: Not determined was the antigen specificity of the expanded peripheral T cells. Doses of 0.1 to 3.0 mg/kg were accompanied by clonal expansion of CD4+ and CD8+ blood T cells by week 6. On average, CD8+ T cells had more expanded clones than CD4+.

TCRdb's table, derived via immunoSEQ multiplex PCR, lists solely in-frame clones and lacks some. The table has 89,000 or so clones, about 90% seen once; the top ten hold roughly 8.7%. The TCR sequence derives from an adult with an advanced solid tumor such as melanoma, head and neck, liver or kidney cancer. Source: CD4+ or CD8+ T cells sorted from blood, taken in a trial of the OX40 agonist ivuxolimab.

The CDR3 DNA is TGCGCCAGCAGCTTGGTCACAGGGGGGAACTACACCTTC. As protein: CASSLVTGGNYTF. The chain is built from TRBV5-1 and TRBJ1-2, with TRBD1 matching over 8 bases. CDR1 and CDR2 (germline): SGHRS, YFSETQ. Trimming removed 0 bases from V and 10 bases from J; junction bases left unmatched: 5. CDR3 length: 13 residues. The full variable domain, in which reference TRBV5-1 and TRBJ1-2 provide the parts outside the CDR3, is KAGVTQTPRYLIKTRGQQVTLSCSPISGHRSVSWYQQTPGQGLQFLFEYFSETQRNKGNFPGRFSGRQFSNSRSEMNVSTLELGDSALYLCASSLVTGGNYTFGSGTRLTVV.